This T cell receptor (beta chain) is from a study of regulatory T cells in long-lasting Graves disease. Overall study findings and caveats: Tissue studied was limited to peripheral blood, excluding thyroid tissue.

HTBI primers from iRepertoire and Arm-PCR of CDR3 regions yielded the TCR beta libraries. TCRdb re-called the multiplex PCR reads with MiXCR, one entry per CDR3 protein. The sample consists of under 700,000 distinct CDR3 sequences, approximately 16% of them appearing once. This sample's time point: newly diagnosed GD, antithyroid drugs for less than 3 months. Researchers made the TCR library from RNA that was extracted from PBMCs. V lost 1 base and J lost 0, with 18 bases in between. Per the germline V gene, CDR1 is SNHLY and CDR2 is FYNNEI. The CDR3 covers 18 residues. This clonotype appeared many times. The target antigen is unknown. The data were also submitted as part of a second study, on T cells in Graves' hyperthyroidism and ophthalmopathy. That paper notes: Used for diagnoses were clinical symptoms, serum thyroxine and TRAb, thyroid ultrasound and orbital computed tomography.

The material sequenced was peripheral blood mononuclear cells (PBMCs), taken at new diagnosis, from a patient treated with antithyroid drugs. The sequence came from a woman aged 35-65 years with Graves disease. This sequence joins TRBV2 and TRBJ1-2, with D tentatively TRBD1 (6 bases). The CDR3 sequence is CASSEVAGAVVSNYGYTF. The DNA of the CDR3 is TGTGCCAGCAGTGAAGTGGCAGGGGCCGTCGTCTCTAACTATGGCTACACCTTC.